These T cell receptor beta chains were read from a single sample in a study of OX40 agonist ivuxolimab in advanced cancers. Here immunoSEQ multiplex PCR was the method, and the copy in TCRdb shows in-frame clones only, minus some. The table shows 55,000 to 85,000 clones, with under 90% occurring only once. The sample was CD4+ or CD8+ T cells sorted from blood, taken in a trial of the OX40 agonist ivuxolimab. The receptors were gathered from an adult with an advanced solid tumor such as melanoma, head and neck, liver or kidney cancer. CDR3s include the opening cysteine and the closing phenylalanine or tryptophan. The D gene is left open where the match is weak. Expanded clones are given a class, and other clones once, few, many or no size at all.

clone_size	d_call	v_call	j_call	cdr3_nt	cdr3_aa
-	-	TRBV7-9	TRBJ2-7	TGTGCCAGCAGAACAGGGCGAAACTCCTACGAGCAGTACTTC	CASRTGRNSYEQYF
-	TRBD1	TRBV7-9	TRBJ1-2	TGTGCCAGCAGCTTAGTTGGGACAGGGTCCTATGGCTACACCTTC	CASSLVGTGSYGYTF
-	-	TRBV6-6	TRBJ2-1	TGTGCCAGCAGTCCCACGGGGCGGAATGAGCAGTTCTTC	CASSPTGRNEQFF
-	-	TRBV4-3	TRBJ2-2	TGCGCCAGCAGCCAAGACATCGGTACCGGGGAGCTGTTTTTT	CASSQDIGTGELFF
-	TRBD1	TRBV19	TRBJ2-3	TGTGCCAGTAGTATTAGGGGGCCGACTTCGGATACGCAGTATTTT	CASSIRGPTSDTQYF
-	-	TRBV6-5	TRBJ1-2	TGTGCCAGCAGATCTCACTCTTATGGCTACACCTTC	CASRSHSYGYTF
-	-	TRBV6-6	TRBJ2-2	TGTGCCAGCAGGCGGGACGCCGCCCCCGGGGAGCTGTTTTTT	CASRRDAAPGELFF
-	TRBD1	TRBV2	TRBJ2-7	TGTGCCAGCAAGAAAACAAGGACAGGGGACTACGAGCAGTACTTC	CASKKTRTGDYEQYF
-	-	TRBV4-2	TRBJ1-4	TGTGCCAGCAGCCAAGAAATCACGGGGGTTGGTAATGAAAAACTGTTTTTT	CASSQEITGVGNEKLFF
-	-	TRBV5-1	TRBJ1-2	TGCGCCAGCAGCTCCACAGAATGGGGCTATGGCTACACCTTC	CASSSTEWGYGYTF
-	-	TRBV5-6	TRBJ2-7	TGTGCCAGCAGCCTGTGGAGGGGGGAGCAGTACTTC	CASSLWRGEQYF
-	-	TRBV10-3	TRBJ2-7	TGTGACAACAGGTTCCGCTCCTACGAGCAGTACTTC	CDNRFRSYEQYF
-	-	TRBV5-1	TRBJ2-1	TGCGCCACCCAGGAGGGCGATTCCTATGAGCAGTTCTTC	CATQEGDSYEQFF
-	-	TRBV7-8	TRBJ2-4	TGTGCCAGCAGCTTAGAGACAGGGGAGGGTGAATACTTC	CASSLETGEGEYF
-	TRBD1	TRBV6-5	TRBJ2-7	TGTGCCAGCAGTTACTCGAAGGGGGCGAACTACGAGCAGTACTTC	CASSYSKGANYEQYF
-	TRBD2	TRBV4-3	TRBJ2-5	TGCGCCAGCAGTCCGGGACTAGCGGGAGGTCAAGGGACCCAGTACTTC	CASSPGLAGGQGTQYF
-	TRBD1	TRBV18	TRBJ1-1	TGTGCCAGCTCACTTGGACAGGGGATGAACACTGAAGCTTTCTTT	CASSLGQGMNTEAFF
-	-	TRBV11-2	TRBJ1-1	TGTGCCAGCAGCTCCGGTGGGAGAACTGAAGCTTTCTTT	CASSSGGRTEAFF
-	TRBD2	TRBV29-1	TRBJ2-3	TGCAGCGGCCGAGGGACTAGCTCTGACACAGATACGCAGTATTTT	CSGRGTSSDTDTQYF
-	-	TRBV19	TRBJ2-2	TGTGCCAGTAGTTCAAGAGGGACTCGTAATACCGGGGAGCTGTTTTTT	CASSSRGTRNTGELFF
-	-	TRBV9	TRBJ2-1	TGTGCCAGCAGCGTAGGGCAGGTGAGCTCCTACAATGAGCAGTTCTTC	CASSVGQVSSYNEQFF
-	-	TRBV12-5	TRBJ1-6	TGTGCTAGTGGCTCCCCGGAATTAGGGCTGCTTTCACCCCTCCACTTT	CASGSPELGLLSPLHF
-	-	TRBV15	TRBJ2-5	TGTGCCACCAGCAGAGATGAAGGTTCTGTCGAGACCCAGTACTTC	CATSRDEGSVETQYF
-	-	TRBV9	TRBJ1-3	TGTGCCAGCAGCCCACGACAGGTAGACACCATATATTTT	CASSPRQVDTIYF
-	-	TRBV5-4	TRBJ1-2	TGTGCCAGCAGCTCCACCCACCTCGGGGGCTATGGCTACACCTTC	CASSSTHLGGYGYTF
-	-	TRBV29-1	TRBJ1-2	TGCAGCGTTGAAGGGTTGGGCACGACCCTAGCTAACTATGGCTACACCTTC	CSVEGLGTTLANYGYTF
-	-	TRBV9	TRBJ1-2	TGTGCCAGCAGCGTAGGTCCCCTGTATGGCTACACCTTC	CASSVGPLYGYTF
few	-	TRBV6-6	TRBJ2-7	TGTGCCAGCAGTTATCTAGGGTTTACCTACGAGCAGTACTTC	CASSYLGFTYEQYF
-	-	TRBV2	TRBJ2-3	TGTGCCAGCAGTGGGGCTCCCCGGAGCACAGATACGCAGTATTTT	CASSGAPRSTDTQYF
-	TRBD1	TRBV7-9	TRBJ1-2	TGTGCCAGCAGCATTCTACAGGGGGGCTACACCTTC	CASSILQGGYTF
-	-	TRBV19	TRBJ2-1	TGTGCCAGTAGTATAGCCCCCAGGGGACCCTACAATGAGCAGTTCTTC	CASSIAPRGPYNEQFF
-	TRBD1	TRBV19	TRBJ2-5	TGTGCCAGTAGTATGACAGGGGGCTGGGAGACCCAGTACTTC	CASSMTGGWETQYF
-	-	TRBV4-3	TRBJ1-1	TGCGCCAGCAGCCAAGGGGGACACAGAGGCACTGAAGCTTTCTTT	CASSQGGHRGTEAFF
-	TRBD1	TRBV25-1	TRBJ1-2	TGTGCCAGCAGTGATTCAGGGGGCATTAACTATGGCTACACCTTC	CASSDSGGINYGYTF
-	TRBD1	TRBV6-6	TRBJ2-5	TGTGCCAGCAACTTACAGGGGGCCGGGACCCAGTACTTC	CASNLQGAGTQYF